A selection of T cell receptor beta chains follows, all from one sample in a study of CD4 T cells in relation to SARS-CoV-2 and coronaviruses. Sequenced by immunoSEQ multiplex PCR; TCRdb stores in-frame clones only, minus some. This sample has about 30,000 clones, with less than 80% found just once. For these receptors, no antigen is known. The specimen sequenced was CD4+ T cells from PBMCs, cultured in vitro. Receptor source: a human donor in good health. Each CDR3 is given with its conserved first and last residue. A D gene is named only where the DNA matches it firmly. For some rows the clone size is stated as once, few or many, or as a class when expanded; others skip it.

J,V,size,D,DNA,CDR3
TRBJ1-5,TRBV19,.,.,TGTGCCAGTAGTCCCAACGGACAGATTAGCAATCAGCCCCAGCATTTT,CASSPNGQISNQPQHF
TRBJ2-1,TRBV12-2,few,.,TGTGCAGTCCCGCCCCACGCCCCCTGGAGCAATGAGCAGTTCTTC,CAVPPHAPWSNEQFF
TRBJ1-3,TRBV5-6,.,.,TGTGCCAGCAGCTTGGTGAGAAAGAGCTCTGGAAACACCATATATTTT,CASSLVRKSSGNTIYF
TRBJ2-1,TRBV3-1/TRBV3-2,.,TRBD1,TGTGCCAGCAGTTACGGGACAGGCCAATACAATGAGCAGTTCTTC,CASSYGTGQYNEQFF
TRBJ2-6,TRBV29-1,few,.,TGCAGCGTAACCGCAGGGTCTGGGGCCAACGTCCTGACTTTC,CSVTAGSGANVLTF
TRBJ1-6,TRBV5-1,few,.,TGCGCCAGCAGCTTCTCGACAGAAAATTCACCCCTCCACTTT,CASSFSTENSPLHF
TRBJ2-4,TRBV6-6,.,TRBD2,TGTGCCAGCAGCCCCATACGGGGGGGAGGGAACTACTTC,CASSPIRGGGNYF
TRBJ2-1,TRBV30,.,TRBD2,TGTGCCTGTACCGGTTGGGGCGGGAGGCCCAATGAGCAGTTCTTC,CACTGWGGRPNEQFF
TRBJ1-5,TRBV6-5,.,TRBD1,TGTGCCAGCAGAACCGGACAGGGCGTAAATCAGCCCCAGCATTTT,CASRTGQGVNQPQHF
TRBJ2-1,TRBV7-3,.,.,TGTGCCAGCAGCTTAGGTGATGAGCAGTTCTTC,CASSLGDEQFF
TRBJ1-2,TRBV12-3/TRBV12-4,once,.,TGTGCCAGCAGTTACGGGGACTATGGCTACACCTTC,CASSYGDYGYTF
TRBJ1-5,TRBV2,.,.,TGTGCCAGCGGGCTTCGGCAGGGAGGGGATCAGCCCCAGCATTTT,CASGLRQGGDQPQHF
TRBJ2-3,TRBV19,few,TRBD2,TGTGCCAGTAGCCCCTTAGAAGCGGGGGGCCTAGATACGCAGTATTTT,CASSPLEAGGLDTQYF
TRBJ2-1,TRBV9,.,TRBD2,TGTGCCAGCAGCGGGGGACTAGCGGGAGTCGGCAATGAGCAGTTCTTC,CASSGGLAGVGNEQFF
TRBJ2-7,TRBV3-1/TRBV3-2,few,TRBD2,TGTGCCAGCAGCCAGGGGACTAGCGCCCGCTCCTACGAGCAGTACTTC,CASSQGTSARSYEQYF
TRBJ2-7,TRBV7-2,.,TRBD2,TGTGCCAGCAGCTTAAGGGGACTAGCGGCCCACTCCTACGAGCAGTACTTC,CASSLRGLAAHSYEQYF
TRBJ2-1,TRBV19,few,.,TGTGCCAGTAGTATATCAGGTGGAGGTGAGCAGTTCTTC,CASSISGGGEQFF
TRBJ2-1,TRBV7-3,.,TRBD1,TGTGCCAGCAGCTTAGGGACAGAGAGCTCCTACAATGAGCAGTTCTTC,CASSLGTESSYNEQFF
TRBJ2-7,TRBV6-2/TRBV6-3,.,.,TGTGCCAGCAGCCTCCTAGGACAGGGACTACGAGAGCAGTACTTC,CASSLLGQGLREQYF
TRBJ2-7,TRBV7-2,.,TRBD2,TGTGCCAGCAGCTTATTTGGCCCCGGGACTAGCGGGGGTACCTACGAGCAGTACTTC,CASSLFGPGTSGGTYEQYF
TRBJ2-1,TRBV6-1,.,TRBD2,TGTGCCAGCAGTGAACTAGCGGGAGTCTATGAGCAGTTCTTC,CASSELAGVYEQFF
TRBJ2-7,TRBV4-3,.,TRBD2,TGCGCCAGCAGCCAGCAACTAGCGGGGTGGGTTAGCTACGAGCAGTACTTC,CASSQQLAGWVSYEQYF
TRBJ2-7,TRBV12-3/TRBV12-4,.,.,TGTGCCAGCGGGGGCGGCCGATACGAGCAGTACTTC,CASGGGRYEQYF
TRBJ1-5,TRBV7-8,few,.,TGTGCCAGCAGCGACCCATTGGGTCAGGGGCCCCAGCATTTT,CASSDPLGQGPQHF
TRBJ2-1,TRBV25-1,few,.,TGTGCCAGCAGTGCTACAGGAGTTCCCTCCTACAATGAGCAGTTCTTC,CASSATGVPSYNEQFF
TRBJ2-2,TRBV5-4,.,TRBD2,TGTGCCAGCAGCTTGAAGCGGGGGGGCCAGATCACCGGGGAGCTGTTTTTT,CASSLKRGGQITGELFF
TRBJ2-7,TRBV9,.,TRBD2,TGTGCCAGCAGCGTAGCTCTCGGGACTAGCTACGAGCAGTACTTC,CASSVALGTSYEQYF
TRBJ1-5,TRBV19,few,TRBD1,TGTGCCAGTAGAGTGGCAGGGGGCACTCAGCCCCAGCATTTT,CASRVAGGTQPQHF
TRBJ1-1,TRBV2,.,TRBD1,TGTGCCAGCAGTGAACAAGGGACAGGGCAAACTGAAGCTTTCTTT,CASSEQGTGQTEAFF
TRBJ2-7,TRBV2,.,.,TGTGCCAGCAGGAGGGACGGATCCTACGAGCAGTACTTC,CASRRDGSYEQYF
TRBJ1-1,TRBV18,few,.,TGTGCCAGCTCACCAATCCCAGGGAACACTGAAGCTTTCTTT,CASSPIPGNTEAFF
TRBJ1-2,TRBV5-1,.,.,TGCGCCAGCAGCTTGGACGGCGTCGGGGGCTACACCTTC,CASSLDGVGGYTF
TRBJ2-2,TRBV7-2,.,.,TGTGCCAGCAGCTTATTGGCAGGGTCGAACACCGGGGAGCTGTTTTTT,CASSLLAGSNTGELFF
TRBJ2-2,TRBV5-1,few,.,TGCGCCAGCAGCGCCCCGAAGCCTGCGAACACCGGGGAGCTGTTTTTT,CASSAPKPANTGELFF
TRBJ2-1,TRBV2,few,.,TGTGCCAGCAGCGGCGGTGTCAGGAACAATGAGCAGTTCTTC,CASSGGVRNNEQFF
TRBJ2-3,TRBV7-2,.,.,TGTGCCAGCAGCTTAGTGGCGGCAGGCACAGATACGCAGTATTTT,CASSLVAAGTDTQYF
TRBJ2-1,TRBV7-2,.,TRBD1,TGTGCCAGCGGCTACCATGGGACAGGGGGTAGGAATGAGCAGTTCTTC,CASGYHGTGGRNEQFF
TRBJ2-3,TRBV20-1,medium-sized,.,TGCAGTGAGTTTGGTACGCAGTATTTT,CSEFGTQYF
TRBJ2-7,TRBV28,.,TRBD2,TGTGCCAGCATCGGGACTAGAGGCTCCTACGAGCAGTACTTC,CASIGTRGSYEQYF
TRBJ2-3,TRBV7-2,.,TRBD2,TGTGCCAGCAGTTTGGGACTAGCGACAGATACGCAGTATTTT,CASSLGLATDTQYF
TRBJ2-7,TRBV9,.,TRBD2,TGTGCCAGCAGCGTAGTAGGGACTAGCGGGAGGCAGTACTTC,CASSVVGTSGRQYF
TRBJ2-6,TRBV4-1,.,.,TGCGCCAGCAGCCAAGTTTCCGGCCTGGAAGTTGGGGCCAACGTCCTGACTTTC,CASSQVSGLEVGANVLTF
TRBJ2-2,TRBV11-3,.,.,TGTGCCAGCAGCTTAAAACGCGGTACCGGGGAGCTGTTTTTT,CASSLKRGTGELFF
TRBJ2-7,TRBV7-9,.,TRBD2,TGTGCCAGCGGACGGACTAGCGGTCCCTACGAGCAGTACTTC,CASGRTSGPYEQYF
TRBJ1-4,TRBV24-1,.,TRBD1,TGTGCCACCAGTTGGACAGGGCATGGTGGGAGAACTAATGAAAAACTGTTTTTT,CATSWTGHGGRTNEKLFF
TRBJ1-1,TRBV19,.,.,TGTGCCAGTAGAGCTCAGACGAACACTGAAGCTTTCTTT,CASRAQTNTEAFF
TRBJ2-1,TRBV11-3,.,.,TGTGCCAGCAGCCTTGGCACTAGCCTTAAGAACAATGAGCAGTTCTTC,CASSLGTSLKNNEQFF
TRBJ1-2,TRBV27,.,.,TGTGCCAGCAGATCTTCCCTAAAGGGTTGGAATCATGGCTACACCTTC,CASRSSLKGWNHGYTF
TRBJ2-3,TRBV9,.,TRBD2,TGTGCCAGCAGCATACTACTAGCGGGAGGATCAGATACGCAGTATTTT,CASSILLAGGSDTQYF
TRBJ1-2,TRBV29-1,.,TRBD1,TGCAGCGGGGGCCCGATGGACAGGGTCAATGGTGGCTACACCTTC,CSGGPMDRVNGGYTF
TRBJ2-2,TRBV7-6,.,TRBD2,TGTGCCAGCAGCAAGGGACTAGTTAGCACGACCGGGGAGCTGTTTTTT,CASSKGLVSTTGELFF
TRBJ2-4,TRBV6-2/TRBV6-3,.,.,TGTGCCAGCACCCCCAGGGGGGACGGCAAAAACATTCAGTACTTC,CASTPRGDGKNIQYF
TRBJ1-2,TRBV3-1/TRBV3-2,.,.,TGTGCCAGCAGCCCTCAGGCCACAGGGAGCTACACCTTC,CASSPQATGSYTF
TRBJ1-2,TRBV27,.,TRBD1,TGTGCCAGCAGTTTCTCAGGGGGCTATGGCTACACCTTC,CASSFSGGYGYTF
TRBJ2-1,TRBV4-2,.,TRBD2,TGTGCCAGCAGCCAGGCGTGGACTAGCGGGACTGGCTCCTACAATGAGCAGTTCTTC,CASSQAWTSGTGSYNEQFF